The source of this TCR beta chain is a study of cytomegalovirus exposure and HLA in healthy donors. Study-wide findings and caveats: Three of the chains that were CMV-associated were confirmed in vitro to be specific for CMV antigens.

The CDR3 extends over 16 amino acids. V was pared by 6 bases and J by 3 bases, with 21 bases between. CDR1 is KGHSH and CDR2 is LQKENI in the germline V gene. Use of 60 Vbeta and 13 Jbeta primers characterized the PCR. Assay used: immunoSEQ multiplex PCR; TCRdb lists only in-frame clones, some missing. In the table there are 80,000 to 95,000 clones, about four fifths of which are singletons. As for this clone: Antigen unknown.

Sequencing input: PBMCs. J is TRBJ2-7 and V is TRBV18; D unclear. The source is a young woman in good health and CMV-seronegative. CDR3 nucleotide sequence: TGTGCCAGCTCTAGCAAAACCCTAGGATTTCACTACGAGCAGTACTTC. Translating gives CASSSKTLGFHYEQYF.